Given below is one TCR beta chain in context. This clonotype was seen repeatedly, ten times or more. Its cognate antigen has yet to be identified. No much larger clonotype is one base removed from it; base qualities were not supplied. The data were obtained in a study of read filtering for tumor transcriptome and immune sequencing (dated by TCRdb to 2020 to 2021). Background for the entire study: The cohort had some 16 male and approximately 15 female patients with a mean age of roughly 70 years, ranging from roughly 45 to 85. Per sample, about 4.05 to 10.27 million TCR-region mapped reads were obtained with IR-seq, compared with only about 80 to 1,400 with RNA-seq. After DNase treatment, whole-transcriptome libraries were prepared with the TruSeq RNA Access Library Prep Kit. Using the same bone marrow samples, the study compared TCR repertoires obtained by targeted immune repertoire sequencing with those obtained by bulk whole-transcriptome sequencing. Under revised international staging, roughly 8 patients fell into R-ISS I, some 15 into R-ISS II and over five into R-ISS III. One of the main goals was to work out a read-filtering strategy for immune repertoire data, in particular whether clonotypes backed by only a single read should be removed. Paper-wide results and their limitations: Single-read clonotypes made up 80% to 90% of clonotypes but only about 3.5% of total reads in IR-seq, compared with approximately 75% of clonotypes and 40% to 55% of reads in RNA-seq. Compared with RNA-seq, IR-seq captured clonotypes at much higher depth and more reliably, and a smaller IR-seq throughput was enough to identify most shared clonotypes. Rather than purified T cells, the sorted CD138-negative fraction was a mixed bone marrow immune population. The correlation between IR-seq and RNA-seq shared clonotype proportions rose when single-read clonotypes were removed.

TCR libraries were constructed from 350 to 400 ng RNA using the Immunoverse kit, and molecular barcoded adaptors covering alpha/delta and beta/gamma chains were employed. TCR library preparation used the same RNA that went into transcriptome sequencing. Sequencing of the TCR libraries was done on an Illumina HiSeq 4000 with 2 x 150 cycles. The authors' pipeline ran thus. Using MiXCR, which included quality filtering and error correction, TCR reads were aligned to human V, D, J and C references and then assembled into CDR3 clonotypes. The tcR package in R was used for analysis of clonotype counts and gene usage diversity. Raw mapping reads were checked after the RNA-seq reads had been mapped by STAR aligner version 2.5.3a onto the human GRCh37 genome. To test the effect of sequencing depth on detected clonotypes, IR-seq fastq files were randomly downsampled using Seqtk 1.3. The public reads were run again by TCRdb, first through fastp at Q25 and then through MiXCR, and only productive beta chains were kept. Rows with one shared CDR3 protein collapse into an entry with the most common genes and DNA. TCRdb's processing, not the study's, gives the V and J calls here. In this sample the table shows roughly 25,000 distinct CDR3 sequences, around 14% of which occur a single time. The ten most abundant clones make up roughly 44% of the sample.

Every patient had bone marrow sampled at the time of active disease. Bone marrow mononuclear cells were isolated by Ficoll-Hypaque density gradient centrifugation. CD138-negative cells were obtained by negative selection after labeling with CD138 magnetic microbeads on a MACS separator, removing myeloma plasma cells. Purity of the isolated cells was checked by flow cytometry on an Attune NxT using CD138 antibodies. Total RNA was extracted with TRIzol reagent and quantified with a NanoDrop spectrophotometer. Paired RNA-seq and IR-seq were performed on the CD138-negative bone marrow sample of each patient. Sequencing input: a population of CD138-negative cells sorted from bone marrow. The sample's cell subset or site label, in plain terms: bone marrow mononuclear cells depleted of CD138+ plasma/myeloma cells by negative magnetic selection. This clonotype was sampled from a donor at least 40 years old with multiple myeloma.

The CDR3 reads as follows: CASSDPSTRVKLYEQYF. The nucleotides read TGTGCCAGCAGCGACCCCTCGACGCGGGTTAAGCTCTACGAGCAGTACTTC. The chain is assembled from TRBV9 and TRBJ2-7, with TRBD2 as a weak D call on 5 bases. CDR1 and CDR2, looked up from the germline V gene, are SGDLS and YYNGEE. Inclusive of the bounding cysteine and phenylalanine, the CDR3 is 17 residues long. Here the CDR3 DNA is all that survives: 51 bases in frame from base 1. Trimming costs V 3 bases and J 3 bases, and their ends lie 22 bases apart.